Following are 3 T cell receptor beta chains from one sample sequenced in a study of post-analysis software for immune sequencing data. The study's findings and limits: Elevated frequency relative to controls characterized roughly five TRBV segments in patients, TRBV5-6, TRBV5-1 and TRBV20-1 among them.

cDNA libraries of TCR beta carried unique molecular identifiers. TCRdb reprocessed the PCR reads with MiXCR, giving one entry per CDR3 protein. Of some 500,000 distinct CDR3 sequences in the sample, around 40% were seen once. These receptors are not linked to any known antigen. Specimen: blood. These receptor sequences come from a girl aged 10 to 17 with multiple sclerosis.

Concerning this clonotype: At one end, the junction sequence differs from germline, possibly due to a read error. V gene TRBV3-1 combines with J gene TRBJ2-5; maybe TRBD2 (6 bases). CDR3 size: 15 residues. Germline loops: CDR1 LGHDT, CDR2 YNNKEL (reference sequence). The DNA for the CDR3 is TGTGCCAGCGGCCATAGCGGAGTCGCTCAAGAGACCCAGTACTTC. Protein product: CASGHSGVAQETQYF.

This rearrangement joins TRBV12-3 or TRBV12-4 to TRBJ1-4, with D possibly being TRBD1 (5 bases). The CDR3 is 16 amino acids. V lost 6 bases and J lost 0, with 14 bases in between. The CDR3: CASSYGGATTNEKLFF. The DNA of the CDR3 is TGTGCCAGCAGCTATGGAGGGGCCACAACTAATGAAAAACTGTTTTTT.

In this sample, this clonotype turned up a few times. The chain carries TRBV20-1 and TRBJ2-7; TRBD2 aligns across 10 bases. CDR3 length equals 14 residues. Per germline, CDR1 DFQATT and CDR2 SNEGSKA (reference sequence). V lost 6 bases to trimming and J lost 7 bases; unmatched junction nucleotides: 12. CDR3 region: CSAPRGRAGGEQYF. The CDR3 DNA sequence: TGCAGTGCCCCCCGGGGTCGAGCGGGAGGGGAGCAGTACTTC.